Shown below are 30 T cell receptor beta chains from a single sample sequenced in a study of shared clonotypes between healthy human individuals. Generated by immunoSEQ multiplex PCR, the TCRdb table keeps only in-frame clones and is missing some. The sample carries some 2,500,000 clones, around 92% recorded once. The specimen sequenced was naive CD4+ T cells from PBMCs. As to subset: CD45RA+ positively selected. Source of these receptors: a man aged 18 to 29 in good health. Some clones in this sample may be carry-over from other donors' samples.

The CDR3 is CAIRGTSGSSYNEQFF. CDR3 in DNA: TGTGCCATCAGGGGGACTAGCGGGAGCTCCTACAATGAGCAGTTCTTC. The genes are TRBV10-3 and TRBJ2-1; 14 bases agree with TRBD2. This CDR3 contains 16 residues. J gave up 0 bases and V 6 bases, and 1 base lay outside the gene matches. Per the germline V gene, CDR1 is ENHRY and CDR2 is SYGVKD.

The chain uses TRBV27 and TRBJ2-2; D gene ambiguous. The CDR3 consists of 10 residues. Germline CDR1 reads MNHEY; CDR2 reads SMNVEV (reference sequence). V was clipped by 11 bases and J by 6 bases, with 7 bases between them. The CDR3 loop reads CARGPGELFF. In DNA form, the CDR3 reads TGTGCCCGAGGACCCGGGGAGCTGTTTTTT.

The chain combines TRBV14 with TRBJ2-1; possibly TRBD2 for D (6 bases). The ends were cut back, 3 bases at V and 1 base at J, with 10 bases in the middle. In germline, CDR1 is SGHDN, CDR2 FVKESK. The CDR3 is made up of 15 amino acids. The CDR3 region has the DNA TGTGCCAGCAGCCAGGGCGGGATGTCCTACAATGAGCAGTTCTTC. This gives the protein CASSQGGMSYNEQFF.

Worth noting for this clone: This same CDR3 is encoded by further DNA sequences in the sample. This chain connects TRBV18 to TRBJ2-3; D gene ambiguous. Germline CDR1 and CDR2: KGHSH and LQKENI. Trimming removed 0 bases at V and 6 bases at J, with 7 bases between. The CDR3 contains 13 residues. This CDR3 is CASSPPSKDTQYF. CDR3 nucleotides: TGTGCCAGCTCACCACCAAGCAAGGATACGCAGTATTTT. The complete variable domain, with remaining parts taken from reference TRBV18 and TRBJ2-3, reads NAGVMQNPRHLVRRRGQEARLRCSPMKGHSHVYWYRQLPEEGLKFMVYLQKENIIDESGMPKERFSAEFPKEGPSILRIQQVVRGDSAAYFCASSPPSKDTQYFGPGTRLTVL.

The V and J genes are TRBV7-9 and TRBJ2-7; perhaps TRBD1 as D (6 bases). The CDR3 is 15 amino acids. Germline-derived CDR1 and CDR2 are SEHNR and FQNEAQ (reference sequence). Trimming stripped 5 bases from V and 5 bases from J, with 19 bases between. The CDR3: CASSPLPRGFDEQYF. The CDR3 DNA sequence: TGTGCCAGCAGCCCTCTGCCCAGGGGTTTTGACGAGCAGTACTTC.

A remark on this clone: This sample includes further DNA sequences coding for the same CDR3. The chain couples TRBV10-1 to TRBJ1-2; D is unresolved. Per the germline V gene, CDR1 is WNHNN and CDR2 is SYGVQD (reference sequence). The V and J ends lost 5 bases and 2 bases respectively, with 6 bases between them. This CDR3 region has 12 residues. The CDR3 is CASSPGNYGYTF. CDR3 bases: TGCGCCAGCAGTCCAGGAAACTATGGCTACACCTTC.

The chain employs TRBV27 and TRBJ1-1; D uncertain. V lost 5 bases and J 0 bases, leaving 7 bases between the germline ends. The germline gives CDR1 MNHEY, CDR2 SMNVEV (reference sequence). This CDR3 has 13 amino acids. In nucleotides, the CDR3 is TGTGCCAGCAGTAGGGAGATGAACACTGAAGCTTTCTTT. Protein: CASSREMNTEAFF.

This rearrangement joins TRBV2 to TRBJ2-7; a weak D match, TRBD1 (5 bases). CDR1 and CDR2 from the germline V gene are SNHLY and FYNNEI. CDR3 size: 12 residues. V was trimmed by 3 bases and J by 4 bases, leaving 7 bases between them. For the CDR3, the DNA is TGTGCCAGCAGTGATAACAGGTACGAGCAGTACTTC. This encodes CASSDNRYEQYF.

A note on this clone: Additional DNA sequences in this sample encode the identical CDR3. In DNA form, the CDR3 reads TGCGCCAGCAGCTTGGCCCCCGGGCAAGAGACCCAGTACTTC. Translating gives CASSLAPGQETQYF. The chain joins TRBV5-1 to TRBJ2-5; D uncertain. CDR3 length: 14 amino acids. Trimming left V 0 bases short and J 2 bases short, with 8 bases between. CDR1 is SGHRS, CDR2 YFSETQ, per germline.

The gene calls are TRBV10-2 and TRBJ2-2, with D hard to call. There are 13 residues in the CDR3. The V end lost 6 bases, the J end lost 6 bases, and 11 bases lay between the germline ends. Germline CDR1 WSHSY, CDR2 SAAADI. CDR3 protein: CASRPGQAGELFF. The CDR3, as DNA: TGCGCCAGCAGGCCCGGGCAGGCCGGGGAGCTGTTTTTT.

The rearrangement uses TRBV30 and TRBJ1-2; no clear D gene. V was clipped by 0 bases and J by 8 bases, with 16 bases between them. Germline CDR1 is GTSNPN and CDR2 is SVGIG (reference sequence). This CDR3 has 14 residues. DNA of the CDR3: TGTGCCTGGAGTGTCGGTGGGGAACCCGGGGGCTACACCTTC. It specifies CAWSVGGEPGGYTF.

This rearrangement joins TRBV9 to TRBJ2-1; D is undetermined. The V gene's germline CDR1 is SGDLS and CDR2 YYNGEE. The ends were cut back, 7 bases at V and 3 bases at J, with 20 bases in the middle. The CDR3 contains 16 residues. The CDR3 loop reads CASGSGSLRGYNEQFF. The CDR3 coding sequence is TGTGCCAGCGGGTCTGGCTCCCTCCGTGGCTACAATGAGCAGTTCTTC. Full variable domain (missing parts from reference TRBV9 and TRBJ2-1): DSGVTQTPKHLITATGQRVTLRCSPRSGDLSVYWYQQSLDQGLQFLIQYYNGEERAKGNILERFSAQQFPDLHSELNLSSLELGDSALYFCASGSGSLRGYNEQFFGPGTRLTVL.

This clone was seen a few times. The chain is built from TRBV20-1 and TRBJ1-1; D is undetermined. Germline V lookup: CDR1 DFQATT, CDR2 SNEGSKA (reference sequence). This CDR3 spans 11 amino acids. The V end was cut by 2 bases, the J end by 8 bases, with 9 bases between. For the CDR3, the DNA is TGCAGTGCTAGAACCCGAGGGGAAGCTTTCTTT. Encoded protein: CSARTRGEAFF.

This clone was recorded once. This sequence joins TRBV6-6 and TRBJ1-1; TRBD1 aligns across 10 bases. This CDR3 is built from 13 residues. Per germline, CDR1 MNHNY and CDR2 SVGAGI (reference sequence). With 7 bases clipped from V and 5 bases from J, the junction kept 4 bases outside the gene matches. CDR3 sequence: CASKRQGATEAFF. The CDR3 region has the DNA TGTGCCAGCAAACGACAGGGGGCGACTGAAGCTTTCTTT.

The chain carries TRBV7-3 and TRBJ2-5; TRBD2 agrees at 8 bases. Germline loops: CDR1 SGHTA, CDR2 FQGTGA. The CDR3 has 17 amino acids. The V segment lost 4 bases and the J segment 2 bases; nucleotides outside the gene matches: 12. CDR3 coding DNA: TGTGCCAGCAGCTCCCGTGGGGTAGCGGGATTACAAGAGACCCAGTACTTC. Translated, it gives CASSSRGVAGLQETQYF.

Notes on this clone: One end of the junction fails to match germline, which may point to a read error. The V call is TRBV6-1, the J call TRBJ2-7; D remains unclear. This CDR3 has 15 amino acids. The germline CDR1 and CDR2 sequences are MNHNS and SASEGT. CDR3 DNA sequence: TGTGCCAGTAGTGAAATAGGCATCAGCTCCTACGAGCAGTACTTC. This encodes CASSEIGISSYEQYF.

The J gene is TRBJ2-3, the V gene TRBV27; 12 bases are a match to TRBD2. Trimming cost V 7 bases and J 6 bases; bases outside gene matches: 5. This CDR3 is 14 amino acids long. Germline CDR1 and CDR2: MNHEY and SMNVEV (reference sequence). The CDR3 here is CASTTSGGSDTQYF. The CDR3 nucleotides are TGTGCCAGCACAACTAGCGGGGGGTCGGATACGCAGTATTTT.

The V call is TRBV5-6, the J call TRBJ2-1; TRBD1 aligns across 7 bases. V shed 0 bases, J shed 7 bases, and the junction held 10 bases outside the gene matches. This CDR3 comprises 16 residues. Germline CDR1 reads SGHDT; CDR2 reads YYEEEE. The DNA of the CDR3 is TGTGCCAGCAGCTTGGCGGACAGGCGGTCTTTAAATGAGCAGTTCTTC. Encoded protein: CASSLADRRSLNEQFF.

The gene calls are TRBV5-8 and TRBJ2-5, with a tentative D call TRBD1 (6 bases). In germline, CDR1 is SGHTS, CDR2 YDEGEE. CDR3 length: 14 amino acids. Trimming cost V 4 bases and J 2 bases, with 12 bases left between them. The CDR3 loop is CASSIGQFQETQYF. CDR3 nucleotide sequence: TGTGCCAGCAGCATCGGACAGTTTCAAGAGACCCAGTACTTC.

The V call is TRBV6-1, the J call TRBJ1-1; D not resolved. The V and J ends lost 7 bases and 3 bases respectively, with 15 bases between them. Per the germline V gene, CDR1 is MNHNS and CDR2 is SASEGT. The CDR3 spans 14 residues. The CDR3 DNA is TGTGCCAGCACTCCGACGGTGGCGTACACTGAAGCTTTCTTT. Its protein is CASTPTVAYTEAFF.

V and J are TRBV10-3 and TRBJ2-3; 8 positions match TRBD1. CDR1 is ENHRY and CDR2 is SYGVKD in the germline V gene. With V trimmed by 8 bases and J by 4 bases, 17 bases remained unmatched. The CDR3 sequence is 17 residues long. The CDR3 sequence: CAISEIVGRGRADTQYF. The CDR3 coding sequence is TGTGCCATCTCGGAGATCGTGGGCAGGGGGCGCGCAGATACGCAGTATTTT.

The chain joins TRBV6-5 to TRBJ2-4; D may be TRBD1 or TRBD2 (5 bases each). V was trimmed by 0 bases and J by 1 base, leaving 10 bases between them. CDR3 length equals 16 residues. Looked up from germline, CDR1 is MNHEY and CDR2 is SVGAGI. CDR3 DNA sequence: TGTGCCAGCAGTTACTCAGGGACGGGGGCCAAAAACATTCAGTACTTC. This sequence encodes CASSYSGTGAKNIQYF.

The genes are TRBV7-3 and TRBJ2-1; D possibly uses TRBD1 or TRBD2 (5 bases each). CDR1 is SGHTA and CDR2 is FQGTGA in the germline V gene. V was shortened by 0 bases and J by 8 bases, with 17 bases between the two germline ends. This CDR3 is built from 16 residues. The CDR3 DNA reads as TGTGCCAGCAGCTTAACCGCCGGGGCCTTAAGCGATGAGCAGTTCTTC. Translated: CASSLTAGALSDEQFF.

The chain employs TRBV6-6 and TRBJ1-5; D perhaps matches TRBD1 (6 bases). Germline V gene lookup returns CDR1 MNHNY and CDR2 SVGAGI (reference sequence). Trimming left V 7 bases short and J 3 bases short, with 13 bases between. This CDR3 is 14 amino acids long. The CDR3 nucleotides are TGTGCCAGCAACGACCGGGACATCAATCAGCCCCAGCATTTT. Its translation is CASNDRDINQPQHF.

The chain is built from TRBV18 and TRBJ2-1, with D possibly TRBD1 on 5 matching bases. From germline, CDR1 is KGHSH and CDR2 LQKENI. The CDR3 sequence is 15 residues long. V dropped 2 bases and J dropped 5 bases, with 13 bases sitting between them. The CDR3 sequence: CASSPGALPNNEQFF. CDR3 nucleotide sequence: TGTGCCAGCTCACCAGGGGCGCTCCCCAACAATGAGCAGTTCTTC.

This clone came up once. The rearrangement joins TRBV28 to TRBJ2-7; 7 nucleotides align to TRBD1. Trimming at V came to 6 bases and at J to 3 bases, leaving 8 bases not matched to a gene. Germline V lookup: CDR1 MDHEN, CDR2 SYDVKM. The CDR3 totals 14 residues. The CDR3 loop reads CASSESRDSYEQYF. In DNA form, the CDR3 reads TGTGCCAGCAGCGAAAGCCGGGACAGCTACGAGCAGTACTTC.

The rearrangement uses TRBV5-1 and TRBJ2-3; tentatively, D is TRBD1 (6 bases). The V and J ends lost 0 bases and 2 bases respectively, with 16 bases between them. CDR1 and CDR2 (germline): SGHRS, YFSETQ. The CDR3 runs to 17 residues. The CDR3, as DNA: TGCGCCAGCAGCTTGGCCCCAGGGGCTGGGGCCACAGATACGCAGTATTTT. Translation gives CASSLAPGAGATDTQYF.

The CDR3 region is CSAAFGSNQPQHF. As DNA, the CDR3 is TGCAGCGCGGCCTTCGGGAGCAATCAGCCCCAGCATTTT. The chain recombines TRBV29-1 with TRBJ1-5; D gene uncertain. V dropped 7 bases and J dropped 1 base, with 11 bases sitting between them. The CDR3 contains 13 residues. Germline loops: CDR1 SQVTM, CDR2 ANQGSEA.

This clone showed up just once. The CDR3 DNA sequence: TGTGCCAGCAGTCTTCGCACAGGGACCTACACCTTC. As protein: CASSLRTGTYTF. The V gene is TRBV6-5, the J gene TRBJ1-2; maybe TRBD1 (6 bases). Germline V gene lookup returns CDR1 MNHEY and CDR2 SVGAGI. This CDR3 is 12 amino acids long. V dropped 5 bases and J dropped 10 bases, with 14 bases sitting between them.

This clone appeared once. The chain carries TRBV7-3 and TRBJ1-1, with 8 positions matching TRBD1. The V segment lost 4 bases and the J segment 6 bases; nucleotides outside the gene matches: 7. Germline assignment: CDR1 SGHTA and CDR2 FQGTGA. CDR3 length equals 14 residues. CDR3 DNA: TGTGCCAGCAGCTCTTACACAGGGGGAGCTGAAGCTTTCTTT. Residues: CASSSYTGGAEAFF.